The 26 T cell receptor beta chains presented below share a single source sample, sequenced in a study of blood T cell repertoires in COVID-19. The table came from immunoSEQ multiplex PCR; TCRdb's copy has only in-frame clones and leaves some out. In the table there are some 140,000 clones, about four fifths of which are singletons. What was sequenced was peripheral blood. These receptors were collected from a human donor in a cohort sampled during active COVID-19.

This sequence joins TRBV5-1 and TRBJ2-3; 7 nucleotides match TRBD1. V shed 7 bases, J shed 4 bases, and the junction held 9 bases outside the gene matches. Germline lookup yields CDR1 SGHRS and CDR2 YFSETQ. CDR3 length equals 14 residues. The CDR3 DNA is TGCGCCAGCCGGTTAACAGGGGCCGCAGATACGCAGTATTTT. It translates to CASRLTGAADTQYF.

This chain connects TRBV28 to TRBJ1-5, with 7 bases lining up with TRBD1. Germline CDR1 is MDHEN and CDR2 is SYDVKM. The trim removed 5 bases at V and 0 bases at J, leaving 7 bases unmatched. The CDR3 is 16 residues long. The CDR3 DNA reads TGTGCCAGCAGTGACTCGACAGGGCCTAGCAATCAGCCCCAGCATTTT. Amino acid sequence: CASSDSTGPSNQPQHF.

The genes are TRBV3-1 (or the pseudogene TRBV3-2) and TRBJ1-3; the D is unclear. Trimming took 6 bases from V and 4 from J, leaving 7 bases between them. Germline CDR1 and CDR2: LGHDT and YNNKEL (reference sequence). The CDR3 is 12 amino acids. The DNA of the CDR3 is TGTGCCAGCAGACAGACAGGAAACACCATATATTTT. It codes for CASRQTGNTIYF.

CDR3 coding DNA: TGTGCCAGCAACGGGGGGGCATCTGAGACCCAGTACTTC. Protein sequence: CASNGGASETQYF. The rearrangement links TRBV9 to TRBJ2-5, with 8 bases aligning to TRBD2. CDR1 is SGDLS and CDR2 is YYNGEE in the germline V gene. With 6 bases clipped from V and 5 bases from J, the junction kept 6 bases outside the gene matches. The CDR3 totals 13 residues. The whole variable domain, remainder taken from reference TRBV9 and TRBJ2-5, is DSGVTQTPKHLITATGQRVTLRCSPRSGDLSVYWYQQSLDQGLQFLIQYYNGEERAKGNILERFSAQQFPDLHSELNLSSLELGDSALYFCASNGGASETQYFGPGTRLLVL.

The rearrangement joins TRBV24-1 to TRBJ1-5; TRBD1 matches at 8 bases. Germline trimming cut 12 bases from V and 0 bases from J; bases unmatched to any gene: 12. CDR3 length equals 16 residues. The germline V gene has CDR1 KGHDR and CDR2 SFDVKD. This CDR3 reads CASGTGVSYSNQPQHF. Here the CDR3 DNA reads TGTGCCTCCGGGACAGGCGTATCTTATAGCAATCAGCCCCAGCATTTT.

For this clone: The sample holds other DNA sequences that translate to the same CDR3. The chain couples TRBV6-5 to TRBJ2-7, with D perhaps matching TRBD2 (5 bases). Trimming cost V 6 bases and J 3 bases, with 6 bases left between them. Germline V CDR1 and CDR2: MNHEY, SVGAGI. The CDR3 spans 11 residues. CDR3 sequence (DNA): TGTGCCAGCAGGAGGGACTACGAGCAGTACTTC. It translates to CASRRDYEQYF.

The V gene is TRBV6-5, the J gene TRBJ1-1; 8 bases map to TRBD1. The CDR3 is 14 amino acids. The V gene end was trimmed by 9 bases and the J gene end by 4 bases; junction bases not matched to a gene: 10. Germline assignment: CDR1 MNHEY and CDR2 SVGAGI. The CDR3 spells CASQTGERITEAFF. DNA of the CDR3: TGTGCCAGTCAGACAGGGGAGCGGATCACTGAAGCTTTCTTT.

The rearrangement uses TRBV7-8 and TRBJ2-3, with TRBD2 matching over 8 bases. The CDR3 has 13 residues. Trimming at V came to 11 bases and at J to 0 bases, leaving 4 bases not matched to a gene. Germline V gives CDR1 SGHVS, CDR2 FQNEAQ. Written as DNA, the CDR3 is TGTGCCGGCGGCGGGGGGAGCACAGATACGCAGTATTTT. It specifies CAGGGGSTDTQYF.

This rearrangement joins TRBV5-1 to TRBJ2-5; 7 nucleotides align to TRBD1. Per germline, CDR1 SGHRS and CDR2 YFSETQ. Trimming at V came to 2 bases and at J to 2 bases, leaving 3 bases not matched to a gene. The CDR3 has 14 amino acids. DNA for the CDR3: TGCGCCAGCAGCTTTAGGGGACAGCAAGAGACCCAGTACTTC. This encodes CASSFRGQQETQYF.

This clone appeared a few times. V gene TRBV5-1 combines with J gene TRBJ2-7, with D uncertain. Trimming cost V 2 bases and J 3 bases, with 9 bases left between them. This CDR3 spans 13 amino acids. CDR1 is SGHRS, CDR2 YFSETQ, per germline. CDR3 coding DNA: TGCGCCAGCAGCTTTACGGGTAGCTACGAGCAGTACTTC. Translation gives CASSFTGSYEQYF.

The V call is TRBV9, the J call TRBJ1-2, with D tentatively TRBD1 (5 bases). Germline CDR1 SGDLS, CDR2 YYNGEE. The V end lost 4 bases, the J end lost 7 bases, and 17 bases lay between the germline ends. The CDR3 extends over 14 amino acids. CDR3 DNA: TGTGCCAGCAGCCCCGGGCGGGGGATTTTTGGCTACACCTTC. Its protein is CASSPGRGIFGYTF.

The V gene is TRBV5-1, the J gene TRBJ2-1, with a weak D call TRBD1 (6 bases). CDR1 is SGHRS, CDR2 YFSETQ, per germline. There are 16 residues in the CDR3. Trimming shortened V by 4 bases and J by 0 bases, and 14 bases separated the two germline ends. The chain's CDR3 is CASSPTTGNSYNEQFF. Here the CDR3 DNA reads TGCGCCAGCAGCCCAACTACAGGGAACTCCTACAATGAGCAGTTCTTC.

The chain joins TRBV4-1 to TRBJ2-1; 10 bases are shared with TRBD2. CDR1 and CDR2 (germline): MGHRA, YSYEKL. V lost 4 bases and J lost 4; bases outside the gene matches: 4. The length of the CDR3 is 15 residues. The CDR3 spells CASSPSGGGYNEQFF. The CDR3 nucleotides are TGCGCCAGCAGCCCAAGCGGGGGGGGGTACAATGAGCAGTTCTTC.

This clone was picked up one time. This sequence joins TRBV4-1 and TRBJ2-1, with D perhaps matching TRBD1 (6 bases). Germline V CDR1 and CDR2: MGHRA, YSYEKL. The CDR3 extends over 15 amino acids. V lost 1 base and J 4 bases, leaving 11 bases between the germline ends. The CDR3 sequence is CASSQGQGSYNEQFF. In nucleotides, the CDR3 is TGCGCCAGCAGCCAAGGCCAGGGGTCATACAATGAGCAGTTCTTC.

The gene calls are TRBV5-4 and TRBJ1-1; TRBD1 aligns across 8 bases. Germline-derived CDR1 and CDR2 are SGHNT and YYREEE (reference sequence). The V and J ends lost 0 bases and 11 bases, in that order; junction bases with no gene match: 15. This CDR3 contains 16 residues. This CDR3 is CASSLAGRDRTVGAFF. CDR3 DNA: TGTGCCAGCAGCTTGGCGGGGAGGGACAGGACTGTGGGGGCTTTCTTT.

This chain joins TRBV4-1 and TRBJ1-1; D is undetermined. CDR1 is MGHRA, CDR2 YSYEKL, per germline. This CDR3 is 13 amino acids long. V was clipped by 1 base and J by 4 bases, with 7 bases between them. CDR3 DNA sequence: TGCGCCAGCAGCCAAGTACTTGGCACTGAAGCTTTCTTT. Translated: CASSQVLGTEAFF.

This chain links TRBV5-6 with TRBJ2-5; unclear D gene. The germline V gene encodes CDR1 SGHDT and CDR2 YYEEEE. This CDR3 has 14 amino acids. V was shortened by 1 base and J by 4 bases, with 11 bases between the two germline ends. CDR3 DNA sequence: TGTGCCAGCAGCTTGCCCGGAGCTCCAGAGACCCAGTACTTC. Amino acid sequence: CASSLPGAPETQYF.

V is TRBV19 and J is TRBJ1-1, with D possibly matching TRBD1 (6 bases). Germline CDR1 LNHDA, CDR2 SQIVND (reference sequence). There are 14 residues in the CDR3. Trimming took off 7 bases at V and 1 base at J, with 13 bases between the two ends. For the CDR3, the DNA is TGTGCCAGTAACAATGACAGGACGAACACTGAAGCTTTCTTT. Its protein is CASNNDRTNTEAFF.

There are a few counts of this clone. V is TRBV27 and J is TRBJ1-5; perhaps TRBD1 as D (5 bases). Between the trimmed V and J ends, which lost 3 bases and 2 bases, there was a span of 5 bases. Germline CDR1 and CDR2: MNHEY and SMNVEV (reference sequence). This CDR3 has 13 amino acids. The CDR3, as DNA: TGTGCCAGCAGTTTCAGGGGCAATCAGCCCCAGCATTTT. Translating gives CASSFRGNQPQHF.

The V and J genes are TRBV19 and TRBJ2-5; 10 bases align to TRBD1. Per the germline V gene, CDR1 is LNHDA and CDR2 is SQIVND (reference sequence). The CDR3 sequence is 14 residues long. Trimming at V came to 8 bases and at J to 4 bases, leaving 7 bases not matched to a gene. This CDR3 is CASSTGGFAETQYF. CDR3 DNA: TGTGCCAGTTCGACAGGGGGCTTTGCAGAGACCCAGTACTTC.

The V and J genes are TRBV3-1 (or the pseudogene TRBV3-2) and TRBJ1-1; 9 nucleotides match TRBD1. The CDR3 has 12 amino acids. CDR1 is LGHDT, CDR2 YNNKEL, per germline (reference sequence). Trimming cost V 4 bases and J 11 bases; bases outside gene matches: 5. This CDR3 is CASSRGDRAAFF. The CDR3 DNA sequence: TGTGCCAGCAGCCGGGGGGACAGGGCGGCTTTCTTT.

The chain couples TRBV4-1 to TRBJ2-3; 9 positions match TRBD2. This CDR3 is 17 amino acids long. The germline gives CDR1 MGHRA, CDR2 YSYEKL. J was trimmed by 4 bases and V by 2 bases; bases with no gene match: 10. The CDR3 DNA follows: TGCGCCAGCAGCCAAAGGCTAGCGGGGATAGCCCCAGATACGCAGTATTTT. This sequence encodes CASSQRLAGIAPDTQYF.

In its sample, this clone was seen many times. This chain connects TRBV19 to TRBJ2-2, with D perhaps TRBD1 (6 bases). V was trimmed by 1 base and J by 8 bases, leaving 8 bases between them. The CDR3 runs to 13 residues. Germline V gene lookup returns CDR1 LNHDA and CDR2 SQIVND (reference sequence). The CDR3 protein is CASSIAGTGELFF. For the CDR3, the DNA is TGTGCCAGTAGTATAGCGGGGACAGGGGAGCTGTTTTTT.

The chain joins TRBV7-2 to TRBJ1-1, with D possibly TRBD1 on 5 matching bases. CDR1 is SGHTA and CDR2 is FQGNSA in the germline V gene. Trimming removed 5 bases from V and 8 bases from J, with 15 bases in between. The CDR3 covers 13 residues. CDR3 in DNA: TGTGCCAGCAGCCTGACACAGGTTCCGGAAGCTTTCTTT. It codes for CASSLTQVPEAFF.

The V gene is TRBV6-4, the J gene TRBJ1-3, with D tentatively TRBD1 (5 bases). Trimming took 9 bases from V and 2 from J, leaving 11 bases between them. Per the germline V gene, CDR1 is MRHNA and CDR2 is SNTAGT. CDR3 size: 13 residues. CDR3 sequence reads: CARSKGTGNTIYF. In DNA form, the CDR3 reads TGTGCCAGATCCAAGGGGACTGGAAACACCATATATTTT.

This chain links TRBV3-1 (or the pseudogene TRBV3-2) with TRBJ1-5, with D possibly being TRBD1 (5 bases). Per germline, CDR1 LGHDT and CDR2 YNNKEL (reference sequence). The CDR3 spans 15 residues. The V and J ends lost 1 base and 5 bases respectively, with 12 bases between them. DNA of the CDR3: TGTGCCAGCAGCCAAGGTACAGGTGGAGATCAGCCCCAGCATTTT. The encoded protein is CASSQGTGGDQPQHF.